Listed here are 25 T cell receptor beta chains from one sample, sequenced in a study of identical twins (dated by TCRdb to 2016 to 2018). Library construction relied on 5' RACE. The instrument given in TCRdb is Illumina HiSeq 2000. Clones were called with MiXCR by TCRdb after fastp trimmed the public reads at Q25, and only in-frame beta chains were retained. CDR3 protein duplicates are merged, each entry listing the most common genes and DNA. The sample records approximately 500,000 distinct CDR3 sequences, approximately 24% of which are singletons. The ten largest clones add up to roughly 3% of the sample. The same specimen was also included in a second study, on T cells expressing NK-cell markers.

The sequenced sample consisted of CD4+ T cells sorted from blood. These receptors originate from a woman aged 18-29 years in good health.

This clonotype was observed a single time. The genes are TRBV2 and TRBJ1-4; D possibly corresponds to TRBD1 (5 bases). The CDR3 sequence is 11 residues long. The germline V gene has CDR1 SNHLY and CDR2 FYNNEI. V lost 8 bases to trimming and J lost 13 bases, with 14 bases between them. The CDR3 is CASESQGRLFF. Here the CDR3 DNA reads TGTGCCAGCGAGTCCCAGGGAAGACTGTTTTTT.

This clonotype was counted only a few times. The CDR3 reads CAISRRDQPQHF. The DNA for the CDR3 is TGTGCCATCAGCAGGAGGGATCAGCCCCAGCATTTT. The chain combines TRBV6-2 or TRBV6-3 with TRBJ1-5; D ambiguous. CDR3 size: 12 residues. Germline V lookup: CDR1 MNHEY, CDR2 SVGEGT. V dropped 10 bases and J dropped 5 bases, with 12 bases sitting between them.

The V and J genes are TRBV20-1 and TRBJ2-2; D is possibly TRBD1 (6 bases). CDR3 length: 15 amino acids. Deletions cut 0 bases from V and 5 bases from J, with 13 bases between. Germline V gene data show CDR1 as DFQATT and CDR2 as SNEGSKA (reference sequence). The CDR3 protein is CSARDPLQGTGELFF. The CDR3 nucleotides are TGCAGTGCTAGAGATCCTCTACAGGGAACCGGGGAGCTGTTTTTT.

The V gene is TRBV6-2 or TRBV6-3, the J gene TRBJ2-1; D is ambiguous. The ends were cut back, 7 bases at V and 8 bases at J, with 15 bases in the middle. The CDR3 loop spans 13 amino acids. The V gene's germline CDR1 is MNHEY and CDR2 SVGEGT. The DNA of the CDR3 is TGTGCCAGCAACCGCCCCGGTAGGGATGAGCAGTTCTTC. It codes for CASNRPGRDEQFF.

The chain links TRBV20-1 to TRBJ2-3; TRBD2 is a possible D gene (5 bases). This CDR3 has 13 residues. From germline, CDR1 is DFQATT and CDR2 SNEGSKA (reference sequence). V was shortened by 0 bases and J by 5 bases, with 9 bases between the two germline ends. The CDR3 loop reads CSARDYGKDTQYF. CDR3 sequence (DNA): TGCAGTGCTAGAGATTACGGGAAAGATACGCAGTATTTT.

The CDR3 nucleotides read TGCGCCAGCAGCTTGGCCTATCCGGGGGCAGGGACTGAAGCTTTCTTT. It specifies CASSLAYPGAGTEAFF. This sequence joins TRBV5-1 and TRBJ1-1, with D maybe TRBD1 (6 bases). This CDR3 contains 16 residues. The germline gives CDR1 SGHRS, CDR2 YFSETQ. V was clipped by 0 bases and J by 5 bases, with 17 bases between them.

J is TRBJ2-7 and V is TRBV7-8, with D hard to call. The CDR3 totals 13 residues. Per the germline V gene, CDR1 is SGHVS and CDR2 is FQNEAQ. Trimming cost V 5 bases and J 3 bases, with 11 bases left between them. The DNA for the CDR3 is TGTGCCAGCAGCGGAGTGAGCTTCTACGAGCAGTACTTC. It specifies CASSGVSFYEQYF.

This chain uses TRBV29-1 with TRBJ2-5, with D possibly matching TRBD1 (6 bases). The V and J ends lost 7 bases and 5 bases respectively, with 17 bases between them. The length of the CDR3 is 13 residues. CDR1 and CDR2 from the germline V gene are SQVTM and ANQGSEA. CDR3 bases: TGCAGCGAAACAGCGGTGGGGGCTGAGACCCAGTACTTC. Its translation is CSETAVGAETQYF.

This clonotype was observed at least ten times. The chain combines TRBV5-5 with TRBJ1-3, with D possibly matching TRBD1 (6 bases). CDR1 SGHKS and CDR2 YYEKEE come from the germline V gene (reference sequence). Trimming left V 4 bases short and J 4 bases short, with 15 bases between. The CDR3 totals 15 residues. This CDR3 is CASSPQTGTGNTIYF. The CDR3 nucleotides read TGTGCCAGCAGCCCACAGACAGGAACAGGAAACACCATATATTTT.

The CDR3 DNA sequence: TGTGCCATCAGTGATAGAAATTCACCCCTCCACTTT. It yields the protein CAISDRNSPLHF. The chain carries TRBV10-3 and TRBJ1-6, with unresolved D. This CDR3 spans 12 amino acids. Germline CDR1 and CDR2: ENHRY and SYGVKD. The V end was cut by 3 bases, the J end by 7 bases, with 4 bases between.

The chain couples TRBV5-5 to TRBJ2-1; TRBD2 might be the D (6 bases). The CDR3 has 12 amino acids. Deletions cut 1 base from V and 9 bases from J, with 8 bases between. The germline CDR1 and CDR2 sequences are SGHKS and YYEKEE (reference sequence). The CDR3 DNA is TGTGCCAGCAGCTTGCGGGAGACTGAGCAGTTCTTC. Protein sequence: CASSLRETEQFF.

As concerns this clonotype: The junction shows a germline mismatch at one end, possibly a read error. The genes are TRBV7-9 and TRBJ1-2; D ambiguous. This CDR3 is 13 amino acids long. Germline CDR1 and CDR2: SEHNR and FQNEAQ (reference sequence). The CDR3 region is CARSFGLPYGYTF. CDR3 nucleotides: TGTGCCAGGAGCTTCGGGCTACCCTATGGCTACACCTTC.

The CDR3 loop is CASSARTGGRYTDTQYF. CDR3 coding DNA: TGTGCCAGCAGCGCCCGAACGGGGGGCCGATACACAGATACGCAGTATTTT. This chain links TRBV9 with TRBJ2-3; D might be TRBD2 (7 bases). Between the trimmed V and J ends, which lost 3 bases and 2 bases, there was a span of 19 bases. Per germline, CDR1 SGDLS and CDR2 YYNGEE. This CDR3 region has 17 residues.

This clonotype has more than one count but fewer than ten. The rearrangement uses TRBV7-8 and TRBJ2-3; TRBD1 matches at 7 bases. The CDR3 contains 13 residues. Germline V lookup: CDR1 SGHVS, CDR2 FQNEAQ. The V gene end was trimmed by 5 bases and the J gene end by 5 bases; junction bases not matched to a gene: 4. This CDR3 reads CASSRQGLDTQYF. CDR3 DNA sequence: TGTGCCAGCAGCCGACAGGGTTTAGATACGCAGTATTTT. Complete variable domain (other parts from reference TRBV7-8 and TRBJ2-3): GAGVSQSPRYKVAKRGQDVALRCDPISGHVSLFWYQQALGQGPEFLTYFQNEAQLDKSGLPSDRFFAERPEGSVSTLKIQRTQQEDSAVYLCASSRQGLDTQYFGPGTRLTVL.

A few counts support this clonotype. The genes are TRBV12-3 or TRBV12-4 and TRBJ2-3, with a weak D call TRBD1 (5 bases). This CDR3 spans 15 amino acids. V dropped 3 bases and J dropped 3 bases, with 13 bases sitting between them. The CDR3 sequence is CASSLVLGATDTQYF. The CDR3 bases are TGTGCCAGCAGTTTGGTGCTAGGGGCAACAGATACGCAGTATTTT.

This clonotype was found a few times. V is TRBV9 and J is TRBJ2-7, with 7 bases lining up with TRBD1. The CDR3 consists of 14 residues. J was trimmed by 3 bases and V by 4 bases; bases with no gene match: 7. The germline V gene encodes CDR1 SGDLS and CDR2 YYNGEE. CDR3 coding DNA: TGTGCCAGCAGCACGACAGGGTCCGACTACGAGCAGTACTTC. Encoded protein: CASSTTGSDYEQYF.

V usage is TRBV20-1 and J usage is TRBJ2-3; D unclear. V lost 2 bases, J lost 2 bases, and 8 bases lay in between. The CDR3 extends over 13 amino acids. Germline-derived CDR1 and CDR2 are DFQATT and SNEGSKA (reference sequence). The CDR3 loop is CSARTPITDTQYF. In nucleotides, the CDR3 is TGCAGTGCTAGAACGCCAATCACAGATACGCAGTATTTT.

This clonotype showed up just a few times. The rearrangement links TRBV20-1 to TRBJ2-5; 7 bases are a match to TRBD2. Germline assignment: CDR1 DFQATT and CDR2 SNEGSKA (reference sequence). The length of the CDR3 is 14 residues. V gave up 1 base and J gave up 7 bases; unmatched junction bases: 9. The CDR3 region has the DNA TGCAGTGCTAGAGTTTCGACTAGCCAGGGGACCCAGTACTTC. It is translated as CSARVSTSQGTQYF.

In regard to this clonotype: The junction departs from germline at one end; a sequencing error may be responsible. The chain carries TRBV20-1 and TRBJ2-7; TRBD1 matches 7 bases. The CDR3 spans 14 residues. CDR1 and CDR2 (germline): DFQATT, SNEGSKA (reference sequence). DNA for the CDR3: TGCAGCGCTAGAGACAACAGGGGCTACTACGAGCAGTACTTC. Its translation: CSARDNRGYYEQYF.

The chain employs TRBV9 and TRBJ2-5; D ambiguous. CDR3 size: 15 residues. V was trimmed by 0 bases and J by 1 base, leaving 10 bases between them. Germline V lookup: CDR1 SGDLS, CDR2 YYNGEE. The CDR3: CASSVGGSIQETQYF. The CDR3 region has the DNA TGTGCCAGCAGCGTAGGAGGTTCCATCCAAGAGACCCAGTACTTC.

There are a few counts of this clonotype. This rearrangement joins TRBV29-1 to TRBJ2-3; 7 bases agree with TRBD2. Per germline, CDR1 SQVTM and CDR2 ANQGSEA. V dropped 4 bases and J dropped 3; count of bases not matched to a gene: 1. CDR3 length equals 12 residues. The CDR3 nucleotides are TGCAGCGTTGGGGGGGGGACAGATACGCAGTATTTT. Translating gives CSVGGGTDTQYF.

The sample holds a few counts of this clonotype. The V and J genes are TRBV20-1 and TRBJ1-1; 8 bases match TRBD1. From germline, CDR1 is DFQATT and CDR2 SNEGSKA (reference sequence). The CDR3 loop spans 13 amino acids. V shed 3 bases, J shed 4 bases, and the junction held 4 bases outside the gene matches. Here the CDR3 DNA reads TGCAGTGCTAGTGCAGGGGGCATCACTGAAGCTTTCTTT. It codes for CSASAGGITEAFF.

This clonotype showed up just once. The genes are TRBV27 and TRBJ2-1; tentative D call: TRBD2 (5 bases). Germline-derived CDR1 and CDR2 are MNHEY and SMNVEV (reference sequence). Deletions cut 4 bases from V and 3 bases from J, with 13 bases between. This CDR3 is built from 15 residues. CDR3 protein: CASSSDSSNYNEQFF. The CDR3, as DNA: TGTGCCAGCAGTTCAGACTCTAGCAACTACAATGAGCAGTTCTTC.

This clonotype was detected only a few times. The genes are TRBV12-5 and TRBJ2-1; D is perhaps TRBD1 or TRBD2 (6 bases each). With 5 bases removed from V and 8 bases from J, the gap between germline ends came to 19 bases. CDR1 is LGHNT, CDR2 FRNRAP, per germline. The CDR3 is made up of 15 amino acids. The CDR3 protein is CASGRGAHEGDEQFF. In nucleotides, the CDR3 is TGTGCTAGTGGTAGGGGGGCCCATGAAGGCGATGAGCAGTTCTTC.

This clonotype was seen a handful of times. The chain joins TRBV12-3 or TRBV12-4 to TRBJ1-1; D may be TRBD1 (5 bases). The CDR3 has 11 residues. V shed 6 bases and J shed 8 bases, with 10 bases lying between them. This CDR3 is CASSVDREAFF. CDR3 nucleotide sequence: TGTGCCAGCAGCGTCGACAGAGAAGCTTTCTTT.